These 16 T cell receptor beta chains were sequenced from one sample in a study of cytomegalovirus exposure and HLA in healthy donors. Vbeta (60) and Jbeta (13) primers were used in the PCR. The data were produced by immunoSEQ multiplex PCR, yet TCRdb's version contains in-frame clones alone and is incomplete. The sample consists of about 170,000 clones, about 80% of them appearing once. Sequenced input: PBMCs. The receptors here all came from a woman between 45 and 65 years old in good health and CMV-seropositive.

This chain joins TRBV19 and TRBJ1-6; the match to TRBD1 covers 8 bases. J gave up 13 bases and V 7 bases, and 9 bases lay outside the gene matches. This CDR3 spans 13 amino acids. The germline gives CDR1 LNHDA, CDR2 SQIVND (reference sequence). The CDR3 loop reads CASKNPGGPPLHF. In DNA form, the CDR3 reads TGTGCCAGTAAAAATCCAGGGGGCCCTCCCCTCCACTTT.

V and J are TRBV6-6 and TRBJ2-7, with a weak D call TRBD1 (5 bases). The CDR3 sequence is 14 residues long. The V gene's germline CDR1 is MNHNY and CDR2 SVGAGI (reference sequence). Trimming stripped 5 bases from V and 1 base from J, with 12 bases between. The CDR3 DNA follows: TGTGCCAGCAGTATACCGGACATGTCCTACGAGCAGTACTTC. It codes for CASSIPDMSYEQYF.

The gene calls are TRBV9 and TRBJ1-5; TRBD1 matches 7 bases. Germline CDR1 reads SGDLS; CDR2 reads YYNGEE. This CDR3 contains 16 residues. V was clipped by 0 bases and J by 2 bases; unmatched bases: 5. CDR3 sequence: CASSVGPGQGNQPQHF. The CDR3 nucleotides are TGTGCCAGCAGCGTAGGTCCCGGACAGGGCAATCAGCCCCAGCATTTT.

The chain couples TRBV19 to TRBJ1-2; D is possibly TRBD1 (5 bases). The CDR3 loop spans 14 amino acids. Germline CDR1 LNHDA, CDR2 SQIVND (reference sequence). V dropped 6 bases and J dropped 3 bases, with 14 bases sitting between them. In DNA form, the CDR3 reads TGTGCCAGTAGGAGAGGGAGGGGCGACTATGGCTACACCTTC. This encodes CASRRGRGDYGYTF.

This clone was observed a handful of times. The rearrangement links TRBV6-5 to TRBJ1-2; TRBD1 matches 7 bases. V dropped 5 bases and J dropped 8; count of bases not matched to a gene: 8. The germline gives CDR1 MNHEY, CDR2 SVGAGI. This CDR3 comprises 13 residues. The CDR3 spells CASSDRDRRGYTF. In DNA form, the CDR3 reads TGTGCCAGCAGTGATAGGGACAGACGAGGCTACACCTTC.

This clone was seen a single time. The rearrangement joins TRBV11-2 to TRBJ2-3; maybe TRBD1 (5 bases). V dropped 5 bases and J dropped 4 bases, with 19 bases sitting between them. CDR1 and CDR2 from the germline V gene are SGHAT and FQNNGV. The CDR3 length is 16 residues. As DNA, the CDR3 is TGTGCCAGCAGCCCAAACCTCCTCGGCAGGGCAGATACGCAGTATTTT. Translating gives CASSPNLLGRADTQYF.

This clone has only a few counts. V usage is TRBV5-1 and J usage is TRBJ2-2; TRBD1 agrees at 7 bases. Per germline, CDR1 SGHRS and CDR2 YFSETQ. With 4 bases clipped from V and 5 bases from J, the junction kept 8 bases outside the gene matches. This CDR3 has 15 residues. This CDR3 reads CASSLDRVGTGELFF. CDR3 in DNA: TGCGCCAGCAGCCTCGACAGGGTAGGGACCGGGGAGCTGTTTTTT.

With respect to this clone: The junction departs from germline at one end; a sequencing error may be responsible. The rearrangement links TRBV7-9 to TRBJ1-6; D call uncertain. The CDR3 runs to 14 residues. Germline assignment: CDR1 SEHNR and CDR2 FQNEAQ (reference sequence). The CDR3 region has the DNA TGTGTCAGCAGCTTATTGGGAGACCATTCACCCCTCCACTTT. Encoded protein: CVSSLLGDHSPLHF.

This chain joins TRBV10-3 and TRBJ1-2; D perhaps matches TRBD1 (5 bases). V lost 2 bases and J lost 0, with 7 bases in between. There are 14 residues in the CDR3. Germline V gene sequence: CDR1 ENHRY, CDR2 SYGVKD. CDR3 residues: CAISEDSPNYGYTF. The CDR3 DNA reads TGTGCCATCAGTGAGGACAGCCCTAACTATGGCTACACCTTC.

This chain connects TRBV28 to TRBJ1-1; tentatively, D is TRBD1 (5 bases). The V gene lost 7 bases and the J gene lost 11 bases, with 20 bases spanning the gap. This CDR3 comprises 13 residues. CDR1 is MDHEN, CDR2 SYDVKM, per germline. The DNA of the CDR3 is TGTGCCAGCAATCCCTCAGGGAGGCTGTGGGCTTTCTTT. Its translation: CASNPSGRLWAFF. The whole variable domain, filled in from reference TRBV28 and TRBJ1-1, reads DVKVTQSSRYLVKRTGEKVFLECVQDMDHENMFWYRQDPGLGLRLIYFSYDVKMKEKGDIPEGYSVSREKKERFSLILESASTNQTSMYLCASNPSGRLWAFFGQGTRLTVV.

The chain combines TRBV6-1 with TRBJ1-5, with 7 bases matching TRBD1. The CDR3 runs to 15 residues. Germline values: CDR1 MNHNS, CDR2 SASEGT. V was clipped by 2 bases and J by 6 bases; unmatched bases: 7. The CDR3 region is CASSESQQGSQPQHF. The CDR3 region has the DNA TGTGCCAGCAGTGAAAGTCAACAGGGGAGTCAGCCCCAGCATTTT.

V and J are TRBV25-1 and TRBJ1-1; 9 bases are shared with TRBD1. The CDR3 loop spans 15 amino acids. The V segment lost 3 bases and the J segment 3 bases; nucleotides outside the gene matches: 5. Germline V gene lookup returns CDR1 MGHDK and CDR2 SYGVNS. CDR3 nucleotides: TGTGCCAGCAGTGACCCGGGACAGGGTGACACTGAAGCTTTCTTT. Its translation is CASSDPGQGDTEAFF.

The V gene is TRBV13, the J gene TRBJ1-1; maybe TRBD1 (5 bases). The germline CDR1 and CDR2 sequences are PRHDT and FYEKMQ (reference sequence). This CDR3 is built from 16 residues. V was trimmed by 3 bases and J by 2 bases, leaving 16 bases between them. The chain's CDR3 is CASSFTSGRDNTEAFF. The DNA of the CDR3 is TGTGCCAGCAGCTTTACCTCAGGGCGCGATAACACTGAAGCTTTCTTT.

J is TRBJ1-1 and V is TRBV11-2; the match to TRBD1 covers 7 bases. This CDR3 is 14 amino acids long. Looked up from germline, CDR1 is SGHAT and CDR2 is FQNNGV. V shed 5 bases and J 0 bases; nucleotides not matched to a gene: 3. The CDR3 protein is CASSRGQLNTEAFF. CDR3 bases: TGTGCCAGCAGCCGGGGACAGCTGAACACTGAAGCTTTCTTT.

V is TRBV7-2 and J is TRBJ1-6; 10 bases are a match to TRBD1. Germline V gene data show CDR1 as SGHTA and CDR2 as FQGNSA. V lost 0 bases and J lost 10; bases outside the gene matches: 6. The CDR3 is made up of 16 amino acids. CDR3 sequence reads: CASSLARQGAGSPLHF. Here the CDR3 DNA reads TGTGCCAGCAGCTTAGCCCGACAGGGGGCTGGATCACCCCTCCACTTT.

This chain links TRBV13 with TRBJ1-3; D call uncertain. The CDR3 is 15 residues long. V shed 5 bases and J shed 0 bases, with 11 bases lying between them. Germline loops: CDR1 PRHDT, CDR2 FYEKMQ (reference sequence). For the CDR3, the DNA is TGTGCCAGCAGCGCCATGCGGATCTCTGGAAACACCATATATTTT. This encodes CASSAMRISGNTIYF.